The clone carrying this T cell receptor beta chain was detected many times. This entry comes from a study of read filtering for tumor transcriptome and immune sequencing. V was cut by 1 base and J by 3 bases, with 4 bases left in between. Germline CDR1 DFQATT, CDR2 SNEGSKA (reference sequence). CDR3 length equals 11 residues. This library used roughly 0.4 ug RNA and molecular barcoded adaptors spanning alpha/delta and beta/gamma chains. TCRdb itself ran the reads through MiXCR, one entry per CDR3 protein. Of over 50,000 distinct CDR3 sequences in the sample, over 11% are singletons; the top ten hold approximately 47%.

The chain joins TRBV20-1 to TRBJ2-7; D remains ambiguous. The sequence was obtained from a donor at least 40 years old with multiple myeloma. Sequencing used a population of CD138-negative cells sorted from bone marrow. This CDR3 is CSARAIYEQYF. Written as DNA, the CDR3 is TGCAGTGCTAGAGCTATCTACGAGCAGTACTTC.